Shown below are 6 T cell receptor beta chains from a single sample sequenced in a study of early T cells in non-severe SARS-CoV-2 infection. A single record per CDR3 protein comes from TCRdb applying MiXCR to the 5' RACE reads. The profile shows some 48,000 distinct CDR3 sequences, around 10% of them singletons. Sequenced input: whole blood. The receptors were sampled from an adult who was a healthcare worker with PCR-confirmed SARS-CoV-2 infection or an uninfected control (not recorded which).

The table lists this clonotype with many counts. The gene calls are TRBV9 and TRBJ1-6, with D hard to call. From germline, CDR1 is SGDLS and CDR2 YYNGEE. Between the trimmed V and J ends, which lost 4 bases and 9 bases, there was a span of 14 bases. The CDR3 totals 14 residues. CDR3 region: CASSSRTGSSPLHF. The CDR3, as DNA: TGTGCCAGCAGCTCACGGACGGGGAGTTCACCCCTCCACTTT.

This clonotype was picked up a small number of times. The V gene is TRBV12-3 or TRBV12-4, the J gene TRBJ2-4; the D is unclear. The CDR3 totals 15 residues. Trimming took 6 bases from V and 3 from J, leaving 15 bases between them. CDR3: CASSHDGEDKNIQYF. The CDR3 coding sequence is TGTGCCAGCAGCCACGACGGAGAGGACAAAAACATTCAGTACTTC.

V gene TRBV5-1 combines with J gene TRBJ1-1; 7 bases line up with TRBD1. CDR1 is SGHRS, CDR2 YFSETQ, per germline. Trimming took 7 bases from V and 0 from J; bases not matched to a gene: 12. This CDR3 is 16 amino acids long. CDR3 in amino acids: CASSSRGRGVNTEAFF. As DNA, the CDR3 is TGCGCCAGCTCCTCCCGCGGCAGGGGGGTGAACACTGAAGCTTTCTTT.

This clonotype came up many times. CDR3 protein: CASSLALGRGNGYTF. The CDR3 DNA reads TGCGCCAGCAGCTTGGCCTTAGGCAGGGGGAATGGCTACACCTTC. J is TRBJ1-2 and V is TRBV5-1; 7 bases are shared with TRBD1. This CDR3 contains 15 residues. The germline CDR1 and CDR2 sequences are SGHRS and YFSETQ. Trimming took 0 bases from V and 6 from J; bases not matched to a gene: 8.

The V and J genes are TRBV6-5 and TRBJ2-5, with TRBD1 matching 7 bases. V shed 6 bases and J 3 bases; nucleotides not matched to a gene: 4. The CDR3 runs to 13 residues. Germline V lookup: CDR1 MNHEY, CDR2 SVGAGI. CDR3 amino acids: CASSTGTEETQYF. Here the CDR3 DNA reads TGTGCCAGCAGCACCGGGACAGAAGAGACCCAGTACTTC.

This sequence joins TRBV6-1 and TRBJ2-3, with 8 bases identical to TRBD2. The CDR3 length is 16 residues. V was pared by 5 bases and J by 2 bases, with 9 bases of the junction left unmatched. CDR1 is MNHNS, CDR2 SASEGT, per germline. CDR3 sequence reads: CASSRGGSYSTDTQYF. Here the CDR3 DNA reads TGTGCCAGCAGTCGCGGGGGGAGCTATTCCACAGATACGCAGTATTTT.